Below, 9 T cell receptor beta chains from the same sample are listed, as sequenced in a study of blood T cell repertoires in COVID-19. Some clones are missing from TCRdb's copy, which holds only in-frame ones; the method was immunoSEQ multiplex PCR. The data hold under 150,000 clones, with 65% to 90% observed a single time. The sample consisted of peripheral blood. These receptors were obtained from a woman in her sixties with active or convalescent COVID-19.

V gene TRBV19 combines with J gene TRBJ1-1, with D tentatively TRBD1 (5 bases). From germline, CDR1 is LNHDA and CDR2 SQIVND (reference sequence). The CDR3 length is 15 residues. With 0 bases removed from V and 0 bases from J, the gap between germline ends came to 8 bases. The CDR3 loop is CASSIDRGMNTEAFF. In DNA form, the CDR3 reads TGTGCCAGTAGTATAGATAGGGGTATGAACACTGAAGCTTTCTTT.

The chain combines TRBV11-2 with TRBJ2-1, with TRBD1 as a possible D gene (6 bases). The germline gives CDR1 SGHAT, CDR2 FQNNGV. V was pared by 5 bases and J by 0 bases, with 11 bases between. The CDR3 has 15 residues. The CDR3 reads CASSTGTTSYNEQFF. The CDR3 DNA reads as TGTGCCAGCAGCACCGGGACAACCTCCTACAATGAGCAGTTCTTC.

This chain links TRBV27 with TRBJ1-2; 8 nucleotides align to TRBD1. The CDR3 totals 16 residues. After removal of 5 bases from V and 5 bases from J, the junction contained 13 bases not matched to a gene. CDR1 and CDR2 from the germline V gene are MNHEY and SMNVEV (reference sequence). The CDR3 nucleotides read TGTGCCAGCAGTCCCGACCCCAGGGGGCTGAGGTATGGCTACACCTTC. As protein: CASSPDPRGLRYGYTF.

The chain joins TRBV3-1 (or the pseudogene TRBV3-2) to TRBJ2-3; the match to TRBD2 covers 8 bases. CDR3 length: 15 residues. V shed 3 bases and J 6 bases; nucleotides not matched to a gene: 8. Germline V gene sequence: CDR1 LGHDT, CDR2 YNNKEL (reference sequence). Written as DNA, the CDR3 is TGTGCCAGCAGCCATTATGCGGGGGGCCTGGATACGCAGTATTTT. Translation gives CASSHYAGGLDTQYF.

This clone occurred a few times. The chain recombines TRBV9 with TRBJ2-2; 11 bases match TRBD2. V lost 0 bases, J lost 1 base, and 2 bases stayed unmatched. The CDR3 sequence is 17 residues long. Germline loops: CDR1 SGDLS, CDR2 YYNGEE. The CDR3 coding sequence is TGTGCCAGCAGCGTAGGGCTAGCGGGAGGGAACACCGGGGAGCTGTTTTTT. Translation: CASSVGLAGGNTGELFF. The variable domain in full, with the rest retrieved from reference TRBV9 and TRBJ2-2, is DSGVTQTPKHLITATGQRVTLRCSPRSGDLSVYWYQQSLDQGLQFLIQYYNGEERAKGNILERFSAQQFPDLHSELNLSSLELGDSALYFCASSVGLAGGNTGELFFGEGSRLTVL.

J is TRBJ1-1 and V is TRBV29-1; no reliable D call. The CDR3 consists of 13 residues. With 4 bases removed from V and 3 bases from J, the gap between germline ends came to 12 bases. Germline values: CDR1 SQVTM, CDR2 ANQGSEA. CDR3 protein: CSVGAGGDTEAFF. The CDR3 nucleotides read TGCAGCGTTGGGGCAGGAGGCGACACTGAAGCTTTCTTT.

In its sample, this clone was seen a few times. CDR3 sequence (DNA): TGTGCCAGCAGTGAAGGCCTTCAGGACACTGAAGCTTTCTTT. Translation: CASSEGLQDTEAFF. The chain links TRBV6-1 to TRBJ1-1; the D is unclear. The V end was cut by 1 base, the J end by 3 bases, with 9 bases between. This CDR3 has 14 residues. Germline CDR1 and CDR2: MNHNS and SASEGT.

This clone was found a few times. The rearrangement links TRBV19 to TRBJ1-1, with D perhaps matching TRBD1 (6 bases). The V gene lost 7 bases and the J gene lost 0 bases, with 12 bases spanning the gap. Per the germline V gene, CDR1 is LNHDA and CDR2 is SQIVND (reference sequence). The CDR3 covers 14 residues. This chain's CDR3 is CASTTGPMNTEAFF. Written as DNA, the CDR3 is TGTGCCAGTACAACAGGGCCCATGAACACTGAAGCTTTCTTT.

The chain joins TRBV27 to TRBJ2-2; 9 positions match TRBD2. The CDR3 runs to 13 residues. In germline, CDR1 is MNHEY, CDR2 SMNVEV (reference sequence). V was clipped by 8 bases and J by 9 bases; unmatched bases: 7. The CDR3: CASRSGGGRELFF. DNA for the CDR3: TGTGCCAGCCGTAGCGGGGGCGGAAGGGAGCTGTTTTTT.